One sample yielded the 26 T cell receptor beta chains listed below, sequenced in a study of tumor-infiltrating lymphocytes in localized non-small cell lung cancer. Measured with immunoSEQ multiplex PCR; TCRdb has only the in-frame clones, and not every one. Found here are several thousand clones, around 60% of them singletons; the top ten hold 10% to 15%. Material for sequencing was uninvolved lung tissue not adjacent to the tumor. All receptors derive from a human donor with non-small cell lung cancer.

CDR3 nucleotide sequence: TGCGCCAGCAGCCGGGAGGGGGTGGGCGGCCGCAATGAGCAGTTCTTC. This sequence encodes CASSREGVGGRNEQFF. The chain recombines TRBV5-1 with TRBJ2-1; 8 bases map to TRBD2. CDR3 length: 16 amino acids. V was pared by 4 bases and J by 6 bases, with 12 bases of the junction left unmatched. Germline CDR1 reads SGHRS; CDR2 reads YFSETQ.

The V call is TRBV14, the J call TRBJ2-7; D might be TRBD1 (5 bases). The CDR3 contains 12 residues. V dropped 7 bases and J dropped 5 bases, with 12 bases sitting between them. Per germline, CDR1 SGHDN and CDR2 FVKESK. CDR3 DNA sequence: TGTGCCAGCATGGGTAGGGGCCACGAGCAGTACTTC. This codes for CASMGRGHEQYF.

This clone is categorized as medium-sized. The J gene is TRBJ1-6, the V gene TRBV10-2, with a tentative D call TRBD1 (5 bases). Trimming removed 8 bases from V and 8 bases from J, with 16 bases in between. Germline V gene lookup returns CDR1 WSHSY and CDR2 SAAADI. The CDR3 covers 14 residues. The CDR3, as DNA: TGCGCCAGCTTACCCCACCTACAGGATTCACCCCTCCACTTT. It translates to CASLPHLQDSPLHF.

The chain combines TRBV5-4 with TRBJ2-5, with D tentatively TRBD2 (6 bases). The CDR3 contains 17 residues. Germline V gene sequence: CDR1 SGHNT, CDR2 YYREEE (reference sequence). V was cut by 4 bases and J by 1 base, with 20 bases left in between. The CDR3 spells CASSPGGRGFFQETQYF. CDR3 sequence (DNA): TGTGCCAGCAGCCCGGGTGGGCGGGGCTTTTTCCAAGAGACCCAGTACTTC.

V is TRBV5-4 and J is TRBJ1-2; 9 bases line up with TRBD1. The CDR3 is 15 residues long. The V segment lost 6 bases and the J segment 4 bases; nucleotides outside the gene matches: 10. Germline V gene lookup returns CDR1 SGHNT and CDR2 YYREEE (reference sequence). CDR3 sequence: CASTPGQGRSYGYTF. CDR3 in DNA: TGTGCCAGCACCCCGGGACAGGGCCGAAGCTATGGCTACACCTTC.

The CDR3 bases are TGTGCCTGGAGTAGAGCCGACAGGGGCAGCAATCAGCCCCAGCATTTT. Amino acids: CAWSRADRGSNQPQHF. This chain joins TRBV30 and TRBJ1-5; 8 nucleotides match TRBD1. Per the germline V gene, CDR1 is GTSNPN and CDR2 is SVGIG (reference sequence). This CDR3 contains 16 residues. The V segment lost 2 bases and the J segment 1 base; nucleotides outside the gene matches: 7.

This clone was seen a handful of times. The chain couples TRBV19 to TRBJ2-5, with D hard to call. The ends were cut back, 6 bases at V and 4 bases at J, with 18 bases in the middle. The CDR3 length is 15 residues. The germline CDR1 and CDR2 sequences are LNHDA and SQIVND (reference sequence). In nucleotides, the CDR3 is TGTGCCAGTAGCCTTATCGGGCCCCTGGGAGAGACCCAGTACTTC. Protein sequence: CASSLIGPLGETQYF.

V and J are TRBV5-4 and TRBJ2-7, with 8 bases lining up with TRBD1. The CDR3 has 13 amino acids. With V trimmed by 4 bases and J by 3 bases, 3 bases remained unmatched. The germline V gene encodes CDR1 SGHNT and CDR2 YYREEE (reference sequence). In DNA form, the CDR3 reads TGTGCCAGCAGCCCAACAGGGGGCTACGAGCAGTACTTC. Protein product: CASSPTGGYEQYF.

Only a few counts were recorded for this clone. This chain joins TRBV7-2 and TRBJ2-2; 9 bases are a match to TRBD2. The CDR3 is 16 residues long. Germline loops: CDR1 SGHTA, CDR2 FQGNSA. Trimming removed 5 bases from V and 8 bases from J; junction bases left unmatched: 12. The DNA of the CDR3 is TGTGCCAGCAGCCCCAGAGGTAGCGGGGGCGGAGGGGAGCTGTTTTTT. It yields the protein CASSPRGSGGGGELFF.

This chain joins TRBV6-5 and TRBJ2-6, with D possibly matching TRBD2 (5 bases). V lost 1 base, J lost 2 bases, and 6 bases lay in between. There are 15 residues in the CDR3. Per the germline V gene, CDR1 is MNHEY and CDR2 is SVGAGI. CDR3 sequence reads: CASSYWGAGANVLTF. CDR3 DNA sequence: TGTGCCAGCAGTTACTGGGGAGCTGGGGCCAACGTCCTGACTTTC.

CDR3 region: CASSLEGYEQYF. In DNA form, the CDR3 reads TGTGCCAGCAGCTTAGAGGGCTACGAGCAGTACTTC. The genes are TRBV11-3 and TRBJ2-7; no definite D call. Germline V CDR1 and CDR2: SGHNT, YENEEA. This CDR3 has 12 amino acids. Trimming pared 0 bases from V and 3 bases from J, leaving 3 bases between.

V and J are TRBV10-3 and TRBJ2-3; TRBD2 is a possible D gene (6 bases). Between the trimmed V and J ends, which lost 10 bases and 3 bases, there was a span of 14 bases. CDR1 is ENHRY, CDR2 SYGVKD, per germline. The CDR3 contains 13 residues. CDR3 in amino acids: CATKDYETDTQYF. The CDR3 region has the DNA TGTGCCACCAAGGACTATGAAACAGATACGCAGTATTTT.

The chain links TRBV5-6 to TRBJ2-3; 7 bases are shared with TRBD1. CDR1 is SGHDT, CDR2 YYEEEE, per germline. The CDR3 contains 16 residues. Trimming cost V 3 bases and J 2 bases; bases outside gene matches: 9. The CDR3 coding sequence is TGTGCCAGCAGCTCAAGGGACAGTTATTACACAGATACGCAGTATTTT. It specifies CASSSRDSYYTDTQYF.

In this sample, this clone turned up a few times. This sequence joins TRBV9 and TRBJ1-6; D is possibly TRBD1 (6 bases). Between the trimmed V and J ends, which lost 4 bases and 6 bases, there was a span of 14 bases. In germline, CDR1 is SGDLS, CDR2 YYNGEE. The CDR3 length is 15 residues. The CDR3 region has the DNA TGTGCCAGCAGCCTTCGACAGGTCGGTAATTCACCCCTCCACTTT. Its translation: CASSLRQVGNSPLHF.

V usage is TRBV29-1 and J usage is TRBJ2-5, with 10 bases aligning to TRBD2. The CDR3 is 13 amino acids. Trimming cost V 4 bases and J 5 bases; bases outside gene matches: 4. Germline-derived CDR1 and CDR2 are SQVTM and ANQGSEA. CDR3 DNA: TGCAGCGTTGGAAAGACTAGCGGGGAGACCCAGTACTTC. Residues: CSVGKTSGETQYF.

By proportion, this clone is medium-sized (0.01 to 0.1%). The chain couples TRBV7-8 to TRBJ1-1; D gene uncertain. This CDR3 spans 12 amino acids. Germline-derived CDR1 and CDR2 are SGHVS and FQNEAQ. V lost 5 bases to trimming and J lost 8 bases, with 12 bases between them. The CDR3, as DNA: TGTGCCAGCAGCCTGGACCAAGCGGAAGCTTTCTTT. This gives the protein CASSLDQAEAFF.

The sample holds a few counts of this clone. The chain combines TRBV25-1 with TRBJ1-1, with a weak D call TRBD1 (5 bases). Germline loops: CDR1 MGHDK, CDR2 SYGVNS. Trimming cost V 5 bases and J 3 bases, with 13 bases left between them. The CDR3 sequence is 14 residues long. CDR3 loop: CASSLLGRDTEAFF. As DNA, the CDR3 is TGTGCCAGCAGTCTACTGGGACGAGACACTGAAGCTTTCTTT.

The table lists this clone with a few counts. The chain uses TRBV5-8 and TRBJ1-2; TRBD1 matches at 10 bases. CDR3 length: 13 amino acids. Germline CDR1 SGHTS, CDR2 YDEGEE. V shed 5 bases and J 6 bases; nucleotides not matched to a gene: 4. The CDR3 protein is CASRADRGDGYTF. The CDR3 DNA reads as TGTGCCAGCAGGGCGGACAGGGGGGATGGCTACACCTTC.

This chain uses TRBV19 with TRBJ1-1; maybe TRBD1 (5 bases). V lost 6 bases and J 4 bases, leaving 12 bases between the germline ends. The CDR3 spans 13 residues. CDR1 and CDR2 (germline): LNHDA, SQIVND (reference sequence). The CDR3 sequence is CASRVRVVTEAFF. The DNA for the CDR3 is TGTGCCAGTAGGGTCAGGGTAGTCACTGAAGCTTTCTTT.

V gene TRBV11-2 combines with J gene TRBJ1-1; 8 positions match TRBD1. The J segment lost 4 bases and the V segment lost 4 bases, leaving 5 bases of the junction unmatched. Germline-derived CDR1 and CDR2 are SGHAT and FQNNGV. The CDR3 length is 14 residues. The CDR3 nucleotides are TGTGCCAGCAGCTACACAGGGGGGCCCACTGAAGCTTTCTTT. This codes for CASSYTGGPTEAFF.

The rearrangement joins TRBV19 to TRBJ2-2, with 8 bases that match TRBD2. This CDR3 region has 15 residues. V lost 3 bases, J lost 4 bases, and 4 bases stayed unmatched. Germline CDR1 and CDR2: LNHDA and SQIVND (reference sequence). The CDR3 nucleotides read TGTGCCAGTAGTATCGGACTAGCCAGCACCGGGGAGCTGTTTTTT. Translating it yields CASSIGLASTGELFF. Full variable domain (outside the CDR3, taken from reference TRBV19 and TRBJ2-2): DGGITQSPKYLFRKEGQNVTLSCEQNLNHDAMYWYRQDPGQGLRLIYYSQIVNDFQKGDIAEGYSVSREKKESFPLTVTSAQKNPTAFYLCASSIGLASTGELFFGEGSRLTVL.

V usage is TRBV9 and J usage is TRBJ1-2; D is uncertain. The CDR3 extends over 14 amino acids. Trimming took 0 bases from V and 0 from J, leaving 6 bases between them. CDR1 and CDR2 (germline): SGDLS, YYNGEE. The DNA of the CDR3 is TGTGCCAGCAGCGTAGGCCCAGCTAACTATGGCTACACCTTC. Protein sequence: CASSVGPANYGYTF.

CDR3 in DNA: TGTGCCAGCAGTCAGGGGATGGACACCGGGGAGCTGTTTTTT. The encoded protein is CASSQGMDTGELFF. The chain joins TRBV5-4 to TRBJ2-2, with a possible D match to TRBD1 (6 bases). Germline values: CDR1 SGHNT, CDR2 YYREEE (reference sequence). Trimming shortened V by 5 bases and J by 3 bases, and 11 bases separated the two germline ends. There are 14 residues in the CDR3.

The CDR3 DNA sequence: TGTGCCATCAAAGATGGGTCGGTGGTGAACACTGAAGCTTTCTTT. Translating it yields CAIKDGSVVNTEAFF. The chain is built from TRBV10-3 and TRBJ1-1, with D hard to call. V lost 7 bases and J 0 bases, leaving 15 bases between the germline ends. CDR3 length equals 15 residues. In germline, CDR1 is ENHRY, CDR2 SYGVKD.

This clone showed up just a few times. The CDR3 DNA reads TGTGCCAGCAGCATGGACGATTACGAGCAGTACTTC. Translation: CASSMDDYEQYF. The chain has TRBV7-9 and TRBJ2-7; D ambiguous. Looked up from germline, CDR1 is SEHNR and CDR2 is FQNEAQ (reference sequence). The V end lost 5 bases, the J end lost 4 bases, and 9 bases lay between the germline ends. The CDR3 length is 12 residues.

CDR3 bases: TGTGCCAGCAGTGAACAGGGATGGGGCACTGAAGCTTTCTTT. Residues: CASSEQGWGTEAFF. J is TRBJ1-1 and V is TRBV6-4; possible D gene TRBD1, 6 bases. This CDR3 is built from 14 residues. Germline values: CDR1 MRHNA, CDR2 SNTAGT. V lost 3 bases and J lost 4, with 12 bases in between.